This TCR beta chain originates from a study of CXCR3-negative and CXCR3-positive naive CD8 T cells. Study conclusions and caveats: Naive subsets had comparable surface CD5, so TRB CDR3 properties gauged TCR strength. Naive CXCR3-positive cells had TRB CDR3s more hydrophobic than those of CXCR3-negative naive cells. Relative to memory CD8+ cells, whose diversity was much lower, both naive subsets had comparably high diversity.

Definition of naive CD8+ T cells rested on a CD45RO-CCR7+CD27+CD95- profile. The libraries of TRB cDNA were constructed through 5' RACE using UMI labels. TCRdb reprocessed the 5' RACE reads, with one entry per CDR3 protein and no DNA. The listing records 80,000 to 100,000 distinct CDR3 sequences. This CDR3 is 15 amino acids long. CDR1 is MNHEY and CDR2 is SVGAGI in the germline V gene. Of note for this clonotype: Its antigen remains unidentified.

Sequenced material: naive CXCR3+ CD8+ T cells from blood. Documented subset: CD45RO-CCR7+CD27+CD95- naive CD8+ T cells expressing CXCR3 (TNR3+). The sequence came from a human donor in good health. Some clones in this sample may be carry-over from other donors' samples. The rearrangement joins TRBV6-5 to TRBJ2-1; the D call of TRBD1 rests on TCRdb alone, since no DNA is present to check it. The CDR3 is CASSPLSGGWNEQFF.